The 10 T cell receptor beta chains below come from one sample, sequenced in a study of blood T cell repertoires in COVID-19. The repertoire was sequenced with immunoSEQ multiplex PCR; TCRdb's copy has only in-frame clones and lacks some. The data contain approximately 200,000 clones, about 80% of them singletons. The sequencing input was PBMCs or T cells enriched from blood (not recorded which). The receptors come from a woman aged 40 to 49 with acute COVID-19.

The V gene is TRBV5-6, the J gene TRBJ1-4; TRBD1 aligns across 10 bases. J was trimmed by 0 bases and V by 0 bases; bases with no gene match: 2. The CDR3 is 17 amino acids. Germline V gene lookup returns CDR1 SGHDT and CDR2 YYEEEE. CDR3 region: CASSLVGQGTTNEKLFF. The CDR3 DNA sequence: TGTGCCAGCAGCTTGGTGGGACAGGGGACAACTAATGAAAAACTGTTTTTT.

The chain recombines TRBV7-2 with TRBJ2-2; D is perhaps TRBD1 (5 bases). In germline, CDR1 is SGHTA, CDR2 FQGNSA. Deletions cut 5 bases from V and 4 bases from J, with 11 bases between. There are 14 residues in the CDR3. The CDR3 is CASSLGHVTGELFF. The CDR3 DNA reads as TGTGCCAGCAGCCTCGGACATGTCACCGGGGAGCTGTTTTTT.

This clone turned up a few times. V gene TRBV10-3 combines with J gene TRBJ2-2, with TRBD1 matching 8 bases. Germline V gene data show CDR1 as ENHRY and CDR2 as SYGVKD. The CDR3 contains 16 residues. V lost 10 bases and J lost 6; bases outside the gene matches: 16. The CDR3 DNA follows: TGTGCCACCCAGGGGGCTCCTACCTTAGGATCCGGGGAGCTGTTTTTT. Translation gives CATQGAPTLGSGELFF.

The chain employs TRBV3-1 (or the pseudogene TRBV3-2) and TRBJ2-1; a possible D gene is TRBD2 (5 bases). The CDR3 runs to 13 residues. Germline V lookup: CDR1 LGHDT, CDR2 YNNKEL (reference sequence). V was pared by 1 base and J by 9 bases, with 10 bases between. DNA of the CDR3: TGTGCCAGCAGCCAAGGAGGGAAGACTGAGCAGTTCTTC. It codes for CASSQGGKTEQFF.

The rearrangement joins TRBV28 to TRBJ2-2; TRBD1 matches 7 bases. CDR3 size: 15 residues. The V and J ends lost 5 bases and 1 base, in that order; junction bases with no gene match: 4. Germline CDR1 is MDHEN and CDR2 is SYDVKM. The CDR3 here is CASSEGQLNTGELFF. The CDR3 DNA follows: TGTGCCAGCAGTGAGGGACAGCTGAACACCGGGGAGCTGTTTTTT.

The rearrangement joins TRBV30 to TRBJ2-1; D is uncertain. The CDR3 is 13 amino acids. The germline V gene encodes CDR1 GTSNPN and CDR2 SVGIG (reference sequence). Trimming took off 5 bases at V and 0 bases at J, with 8 bases between the two ends. The CDR3 is CAWAVSSYNEQFF. The CDR3 nucleotides are TGTGCCTGGGCGGTTAGCTCCTACAATGAGCAGTTCTTC.

This clone was recorded a few times. The V and J genes are TRBV11-1 and TRBJ2-2; 7 bases are shared with TRBD2. CDR3 length: 14 residues. The junction had 5 bases not matched to a gene; V was cut back by 3 bases and J by 7 bases. Germline CDR1 reads SGHAT; CDR2 reads FQDESV (reference sequence). CDR3 sequence reads: CASSFAAGVGELFF. The CDR3 coding sequence is TGTGCCAGCAGCTTCGCGGCGGGGGTCGGGGAGCTGTTTTTT.

The CDR3, as DNA: TGTGCCAGCAGCCTTGGGACAGCGGGGGAGCTGTTTTTT. Residues: CASSLGTAGELFF. The gene calls are TRBV5-6 and TRBJ2-2, with 7 nucleotides matching TRBD1. Germline CDR1 reads SGHDT; CDR2 reads YYEEEE. This CDR3 comprises 13 residues. Germline trimming cut 4 bases from V and 8 bases from J; bases unmatched to any gene: 5.

This clone was picked up a small number of times. The V gene is TRBV7-2, the J gene TRBJ1-2; TRBD1 matches at 9 bases. V gave up 5 bases and J gave up 6 bases; unmatched junction bases: 10. In germline, CDR1 is SGHTA, CDR2 FQGNSA. The CDR3 consists of 15 residues. The CDR3 region has the DNA TGTGCCAGCAGCCTCCGGGACAGGGTGAATGATGGCTACACCTTC. It yields the protein CASSLRDRVNDGYTF.

The CDR3 sequence: CAVEGESTGYTF. The CDR3 nucleotides are TGTGCTGTCGAGGGAGAATCCACTGGCTACACCTTC. The V and J genes are TRBV7-9 and TRBJ1-2; D uncertain. Germline V CDR1 and CDR2: SEHNR, FQNEAQ (reference sequence). The CDR3 has 12 residues.